What follows are 13 T cell receptor beta chains derived from one specimen sequenced in a study of regulatory T cells in long-lasting Graves disease. The time point denotes: persistent/refractory GD, antithyroid drugs over 5 years with positive TRAb. TCR sequences were obtained from RNA taken from PBMCs. Library construction for TCR beta used iRepertoire HTBI primers and Arm-PCR of CDR3 regions. TCRdb reanalysed the multiplex PCR reads using MiXCR and keeps one entry per CDR3 protein. The data show a few hundred thousand distinct CDR3 sequences, with about a quarter seen just once and roughly 30% held by the top ten. The sequenced sample was peripheral blood mononuclear cells (PBMCs), obtained when the disease was refractory, from a patient treated with antithyroid drugs. The receptor source for this set is a female donor with Graves disease.

There are many counts of this clonotype. The chain employs TRBV7-2 and TRBJ2-5; D gene unclear. The V and J ends lost 5 bases and 6 bases respectively, with 7 bases between them. CDR1 is SGHTA and CDR2 is FQGNSA in the germline V gene. The CDR3 has 11 residues. The CDR3 protein is CASSPRKTQYF. The CDR3 coding sequence is TGTGCCAGCAGCCCACGGAAGACCCAGTACTTC.

V and J are TRBV3-1 and TRBJ2-2; 8 bases align to TRBD2. Germline CDR1 LGHDT, CDR2 YNNKEL (reference sequence). V dropped 0 bases and J dropped 8; count of bases not matched to a gene: 8. The CDR3 is 16 amino acids. As DNA, the CDR3 is TGTGCCAGCAGCCAAGATCTCAGCGGGAGAGGAGGGGAGCTGTTTTTT. Translation gives CASSQDLSGRGGELFF.

This chain connects TRBV19 to TRBJ2-7; D might be TRBD2 (6 bases). The CDR3 runs to 15 residues. V was clipped by 5 bases and J by 1 base, with 15 bases between them. CDR1 is LNHDA, CDR2 SQIVND, per germline (reference sequence). This chain's CDR3 is CASSWTGAESYEQYF. In nucleotides, the CDR3 is TGTGCCAGTAGTTGGACGGGAGCAGAGTCCTACGAGCAGTACTTC.

This clonotype was picked up a small number of times. The chain combines TRBV28 with TRBJ2-7; tentatively, D is TRBD1 (7 bases). This CDR3 spans 12 amino acids. CDR1 is MDHEN, CDR2 SYDVKM, per germline. The V and J ends lost 8 bases and 5 bases respectively, with 13 bases between them. In nucleotides, the CDR3 is TGTGCCAGCGCGGAGGGGGCCGACGAGCAGTACTTC. It specifies CASAEGADEQYF.

This clonotype was seen a few times. The V gene is TRBV20-1, the J gene TRBJ1-1; 11 nucleotides match TRBD1. From germline, CDR1 is DFQATT and CDR2 SNEGSKA (reference sequence). The V and J ends lost 3 bases and 4 bases, in that order; junction bases with no gene match: 10. The length of the CDR3 is 16 residues. Written as DNA, the CDR3 is TGCAGTGCTAGCTCCTCCCGTGGACAGGGGGCCACTGAAGCTTTCTTT. Amino acid sequence: CSASSSRGQGATEAFF.

This clonotype has ten or more counts. CDR3 sequence (DNA): TGTGCCAGCAGTTTATACTCTTTCGAGCAGTACTTC. Its translation is CASSLYSFEQYF. This chain links TRBV28 with TRBJ2-7, with D unclear. Germline CDR1 MDHEN, CDR2 SYDVKM. The CDR3 runs to 12 residues. Trimming took off 1 base at V and 6 bases at J, with 7 bases between the two ends.

This clonotype has more than one count but fewer than ten. V usage is TRBV7-2 and J usage is TRBJ2-7; possible D gene TRBD2, 6 bases. Per germline, CDR1 SGHTA and CDR2 FQGNSA. This CDR3 region has 16 residues. Trimming left V 3 bases short and J 5 bases short, with 20 bases between. CDR3 amino acids: CASSFAGWGVVNEQYF. The CDR3 DNA reads TGTGCCAGCAGCTTCGCGGGTTGGGGGGTGGTAAACGAGCAGTACTTC. The variable domain in full, completed from reference TRBV7-2 and TRBJ2-7, reads GAGVSQSPSNKVTEKGKDVELRCDPISGHTALYWYRQSLGQGLEFLIYFQGNSAPDKSGLPSDRFSAERTGGSVSTLTIQRTQQEDSAVYLCASSFAGWGVVNEQYFGPGTRLTVT.

This clonotype was counted only a few times. The V and J genes are TRBV28 and TRBJ1-5; a possible D gene is TRBD1 (5 bases). The V and J ends lost 5 bases and 4 bases respectively, with 9 bases between them. CDR3 length equals 13 residues. Germline V gene sequence: CDR1 MDHEN, CDR2 SYDVKM. CDR3: CASSPGRNQPQHF. Here the CDR3 DNA reads TGTGCCAGCAGTCCAGGGAGGAATCAGCCCCAGCATTTT.

This clonotype was observed at least ten times. The chain combines TRBV28 with TRBJ1-2, with D possibly being TRBD1 (5 bases). CDR1 is MDHEN, CDR2 SYDVKM, per germline. V lost 3 bases to trimming and J lost 10 bases, with 9 bases between them. The CDR3 covers 11 residues. The CDR3 spells CASSFRGVYTF. CDR3 nucleotide sequence: TGTGCCAGCAGTTTTAGGGGTGTCTACACCTTC.

This chain connects TRBV5-1 to TRBJ1-1; 8 bases are a match to TRBD1. The V segment lost 5 bases and the J segment 0 bases; nucleotides outside the gene matches: 9. The germline CDR1 and CDR2 sequences are SGHRS and YFSETQ. The CDR3 spans 16 residues. The CDR3 reads CASRAGTGNMNTEAFF. The CDR3 DNA sequence: TGCGCCAGCAGGGCCGGGACAGGCAATATGAACACTGAAGCTTTCTTT.

The J gene is TRBJ2-7, the V gene TRBV9, with a tentative D call TRBD2 (5 bases). Germline V gene data show CDR1 as SGDLS and CDR2 as YYNGEE. CDR3 length: 14 residues. V was cut by 3 bases and J by 2 bases, with 12 bases left in between. The CDR3 loop reads CASSATAATYEQYF. DNA for the CDR3: TGTGCCAGCAGCGCCACAGCGGCGACCTACGAGCAGTACTTC. The whole variable domain, remainder taken from reference TRBV9 and TRBJ2-7, is DSGVTQTPKHLITATGQRVTLRCSPRSGDLSVYWYQQSLDQGLQFLIQYYNGEERAKGNILERFSAQQFPDLHSELNLSSLELGDSALYFCASSATAATYEQYFGPGTRLTVT.

Only a few counts were recorded for this clonotype. The chain carries TRBV10-3 and TRBJ1-6, with 8 bases fitting TRBD1. With 8 bases clipped from V and 11 bases from J, the junction kept 11 bases outside the gene matches. This CDR3 is 14 amino acids long. The germline V gene encodes CDR1 ENHRY and CDR2 SYGVKD. The CDR3 loop is CAIGKTQGEPPLHF. The CDR3 DNA reads TGTGCCATCGGAAAGACACAGGGGGAACCACCCCTCCACTTT.

This sequence joins TRBV7-9 and TRBJ2-7; D uncertain. Germline loops: CDR1 SEHNR, CDR2 FQNEAQ (reference sequence). Trimming removed 8 bases at V and 5 bases at J, with 19 bases between. The CDR3 has 14 residues. In DNA form, the CDR3 reads TGTGCCAGCTCGTCGGTACTTGAAGAAAACGAGCAGTACTTC. Residues: CASSSVLEENEQYF.